The sequence of this T cell receptor (beta chain) was determined in a study of T cell repertoires in cytomegalovirus infection. The CDR3 loop spans 16 amino acids. Germline CDR1 is ENHRY and CDR2 is SYGVKD. The V segment lost 5 bases and the J segment 2 bases; nucleotides outside the gene matches: 8. Details on this clonotype: Its antigen is currently unknown.

TCRdb passed the reads through MiXCR, listing each CDR3 protein once. The data show fewer than 350,000 distinct CDR3 sequences, with 29% seen just once and approximately 20% held by the top ten. V usage is TRBV10-3 and J usage is TRBJ2-5; TRBD2 matches 10 bases. The specimen comprised cultured PBMCs, sampled from culture after CMV antigen stimulation. The clonotype originates from a human donor in good health (CMV status not recorded). Some clones in this sample may be carry-over from other donors' samples. The CDR3 loop reads CAISRPSGSLQETQYF. CDR3 nucleotides: TGTGCCATCAGTAGGCCTAGCGGGAGTCTTCAAGAGACCCAGTACTTC.